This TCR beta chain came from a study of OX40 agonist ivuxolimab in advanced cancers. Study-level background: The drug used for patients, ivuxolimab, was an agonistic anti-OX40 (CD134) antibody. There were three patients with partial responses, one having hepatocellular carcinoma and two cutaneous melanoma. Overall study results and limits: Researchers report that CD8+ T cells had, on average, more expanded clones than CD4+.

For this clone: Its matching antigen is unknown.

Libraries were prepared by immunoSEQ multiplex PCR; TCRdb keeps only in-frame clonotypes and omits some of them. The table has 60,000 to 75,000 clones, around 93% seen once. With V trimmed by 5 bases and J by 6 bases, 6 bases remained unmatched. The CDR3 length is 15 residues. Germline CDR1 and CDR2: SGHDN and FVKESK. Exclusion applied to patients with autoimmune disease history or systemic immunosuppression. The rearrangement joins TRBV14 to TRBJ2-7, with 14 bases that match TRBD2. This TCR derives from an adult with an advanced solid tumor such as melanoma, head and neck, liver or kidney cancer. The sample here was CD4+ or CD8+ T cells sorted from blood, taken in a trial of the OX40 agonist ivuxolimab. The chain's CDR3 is CASSDGTSGGSEQYF. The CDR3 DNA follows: TGTGCCAGCAGCGATGGGACTAGCGGGGGATCCGAGCAGTACTTC.